This TCR beta chain was recorded in a study of cytomegalovirus exposure and HLA in healthy donors. Across the whole study: In a previous analysis, 110 million or so unique TCR beta sequences were found from some 180 million T cells.

Study conclusions and caveats: A later examination showed that TCR association rates differed by HLA locus, with DRB1 most and HLA-C fewest.

To note about this clone: As yet, its antigen is unknown.

The study ran its PCR with 60 Vbeta and 13 Jbeta primers. The protocol was immunoSEQ multiplex PCR, while the TCRdb copy is restricted to in-frame clones and leaves out a portion. The data show 20,000 to 25,000 clones, more than 70% seen once. The V and J ends lost 7 bases and 10 bases, in that order; junction bases with no gene match: 10. The V gene's germline CDR1 is LGHNA and CDR2 YSLEER. CDR3 size: 13 residues. Input material: PBMCs. The TCR originated in a male donor in good health and CMV-seronegative. The V gene is TRBV4-3, the J gene TRBJ2-1; 7 nucleotides agree with TRBD2. The chain's CDR3 is CASTNLRGGEQFF. CDR3 nucleotide sequence: TGCGCCAGCACCAACTTGAGGGGAGGGGAGCAGTTCTTC.